The source of this T cell receptor (beta chain) is a study of CD4 and CD8 cells across lung adenocarcinoma regions. The CDR3 has 15 residues. Trimming left V 3 bases short and J 1 base short, with 12 bases between. CDR1 and CDR2 (germline): SGHTA, FQGNSA. TCRdb passed the PCR reads through MiXCR, listing each CDR3 protein once. The data show approximately 25,000 distinct CDR3 sequences, with 45% to 50% seen just once and 48% held by the top ten. Samples came from patients with localized non-small cell lung adenocarcinoma. With regard to this clonotype: A clone one base away is much larger, so this may be a read error.

Sequenced input: CD8+ T cells from the center of a lung tumor. This TCR was recovered from a male donor with lung adenocarcinoma. The CD4 and CD8 labels of this study may be unreliable. The chain joins TRBV7-2 to TRBJ2-5; D possibly uses TRBD1 or TRBD2 (5 bases each). CDR3 bases: TGTGCCAGCAGCTTCGGGGCGACTACCCAAGAGACCCAGTACTTC. The encoded protein is CASSFGATTQETQYF.